The 29 T cell receptor beta chains given below trace back to one sample, sequenced in a study of T-cell reconstitution after alpha-beta-depleted transplantation in children. Unique molecular identifiers were used in preparing the TCRbeta library. In TCRdb, the PCR reads were re-called with MiXCR into one record per CDR3 protein. The table lists some 280,000 distinct CDR3 sequences, nearly 10% of them singletons. The material sequenced was PBMCs from the stem cell graft donor, taken from the stem cell graft. These receptors originate from a human donor who donated a stem cell graft to a child with SCID.

This clonotype has a count of ten or more. DNA for the CDR3: TGTGCCAGCAGTTTTTGGTCCGGGACAGGGTACACCGGGGAGCTGTTTTTT. Its protein is CASSFWSGTGYTGELFF. The chain has TRBV12-3 or TRBV12-4 and TRBJ2-2; 9 bases line up with TRBD1. Trimming took 3 bases from V and 3 from J; bases not matched to a gene: 8. The CDR3 covers 17 residues.

The genes are TRBV29-1 and TRBJ2-3; the match to TRBD2 covers 7 bases. V dropped 5 bases and J dropped 8; count of bases not matched to a gene: 7. This CDR3 has 12 amino acids. Germline V gene sequence: CDR1 SQVTM, CDR2 ANQGSEA. This CDR3 reads CSVYGEGGTQYF. The CDR3 nucleotides read TGCAGCGTTTATGGGGAGGGCGGTACGCAGTATTTT.

As regards this clonotype: Mismatch with germline at one junction end may stem from a read error. J is TRBJ2-5 and V is TRBV7-7, with a tentative D call TRBD1 (5 bases). The CDR3 has 13 residues. The germline CDR1 and CDR2 sequences are SSHAT and FNYEAQ (reference sequence). In nucleotides, the CDR3 is TGTGCTAGCAGCTTAGACATGGGGCAGACCCAGTACTTC. Its protein is CASSLDMGQTQYF.

Written as DNA, the CDR3 is TGTGCCAGCACCGGGCAGGGTCTGGGCGAGCAGTACTTC. Amino acid sequence: CASTGQGLGEQYF. This chain connects TRBV2 to TRBJ2-7; D perhaps matches TRBD1 (5 bases). V lost 7 bases and J 6 bases, leaving 16 bases between the germline ends. The CDR3 spans 13 residues. CDR1 SNHLY and CDR2 FYNNEI come from the germline V gene. Full variable domain (remainder filled in from reference TRBV2 and TRBJ2-7): EPEVTQTPSHQVTQMGQEVILRCVPISNHLYFYWYRQILGQKVEFLVSFYNNEISEKSEIFDDQFSVERPDGSNFTLKIRSTKLEDSAMYFCASTGQGLGEQYFGPGTRLTVT.

This clonotype has ten or more counts. The J gene is TRBJ2-7, the V gene TRBV20-1; D tentatively reads TRBD1 or TRBD2 (5 bases each). The CDR3 extends over 14 amino acids. V was cut by 1 base and J by 5 bases, with 15 bases left in between. The germline V gene encodes CDR1 DFQATT and CDR2 SNEGSKA (reference sequence). Here the CDR3 reads CSARVPGSIHEQYF. The CDR3 region has the DNA TGCAGTGCTAGAGTGCCAGGGAGTATCCACGAGCAGTACTTC.

In nucleotides, the CDR3 is TGTGCCACTGTTGGACAGCTCCCTGGGAATTCACCCCTCCACTTT. Translating it yields CATVGQLPGNSPLHF. The chain joins TRBV2 to TRBJ1-6, with D possibly matching TRBD1 (6 bases). With 10 bases removed from V and 7 bases from J, the gap between germline ends came to 20 bases. The germline gives CDR1 SNHLY, CDR2 FYNNEI. There are 15 residues in the CDR3.

This chain links TRBV5-1 with TRBJ2-1, with D unclear. V lost 7 bases to trimming and J lost 4 bases, with 12 bases between them. In germline, CDR1 is SGHRS, CDR2 YFSETQ. This CDR3 is 13 amino acids long. CDR3 DNA sequence: TGCGCCAGCGAGGCGTCGGCTTACAATGAGCAGTTCTTC. Amino acids: CASEASAYNEQFF. Looking up the rest from reference TRBV5-1 and TRBJ2-1 gives the full variable domain: KAGVTQTPRYLIKTRGQQVTLSCSPISGHRSVSWYQQTPGQGLQFLFEYFSETQRNKGNFPGRFSGRQFSNSRSEMNVSTLELGDSALYLCASEASAYNEQFFGPGTRLTVL.

This clonotype was seen more than once but under ten times. The chain links TRBV29-1 to TRBJ2-7; 7 bases are shared with TRBD1. The germline V gene has CDR1 SQVTM and CDR2 ANQGSEA. Unmatched junction bases numbered 11, after V lost 4 bases and J lost 2 bases. The CDR3 loop spans 15 amino acids. This CDR3 reads CSVVFADRPAYEQYF. The CDR3 DNA reads TGCAGCGTTGTATTTGCGGACAGGCCGGCCTACGAGCAGTACTTC.

V gene TRBV24-1 combines with J gene TRBJ2-3; 8 nucleotides agree with TRBD1. Germline trimming cut 7 bases from V and 2 bases from J; bases unmatched to any gene: 4. Germline V CDR1 and CDR2: KGHDR, SFDVKD. The CDR3 contains 14 residues. The chain's CDR3 is CATSTGGNTDTQYF. CDR3 DNA: TGTGCCACCAGCACAGGGGGGAACACAGATACGCAGTATTTT.

The sample holds many counts of this clonotype. The V call is TRBV11-1, the J call TRBJ2-1; 12 bases map to TRBD2. CDR3 length: 19 residues. J lost 3 bases, V lost 0 bases, and 9 bases had no gene match. Per the germline V gene, CDR1 is SGHAT and CDR2 is FQDESV (reference sequence). CDR3 region: CASSLALAGGPSYYNEQFF. Here the CDR3 DNA reads TGTGCCAGCAGCTTAGCCCTAGCGGGGGGGCCTTCCTACTACAATGAGCAGTTCTTC.

The chain has TRBV11-2 and TRBJ2-2; 7 positions match TRBD1. Germline CDR1 is SGHAT and CDR2 is FQNNGV. The CDR3 runs to 17 residues. V dropped 4 bases and J dropped 1; count of bases not matched to a gene: 9. CDR3 bases: TGTGCCAGCAGCTGCCGGACAGGAATGAGGAACACCGGGGAGCTGTTTTTT. This encodes CASSCRTGMRNTGELFF.

V and J are TRBV2 and TRBJ2-1, with TRBD1 matching 10 bases. The V segment lost 9 bases and the J segment 4 bases; nucleotides outside the gene matches: 3. This CDR3 has 13 residues. Germline V gene sequence: CDR1 SNHLY, CDR2 FYNNEI. The CDR3: CARGTGVYNEQFF. The DNA for the CDR3 is TGTGCCAGGGGGACAGGGGTATACAATGAGCAGTTCTTC.

This clonotype was seen a handful of times. The gene calls are TRBV12-3 or TRBV12-4 and TRBJ2-7; 10 bases align to TRBD1. V trimming: 7 bases; J trimming: 2 bases; junction bases outside the gene matches: 5. This CDR3 contains 14 residues. CDR3 sequence: CASTWDRGTYEQYF. CDR3 DNA sequence: TGTGCCAGCACCTGGGACAGGGGAACCTACGAGCAGTACTTC.

V and J are TRBV12-3 or TRBV12-4 and TRBJ2-7, with D possibly being TRBD2 (7 bases). The ends were cut back, 10 bases at V and 1 base at J, with 23 bases in the middle. The CDR3 totals 16 residues. The CDR3, as DNA: TGTGCCACCTCCCCCCGGGGGGCTAGAACATCCTACGAGCAGTACTTC. Protein: CATSPRGARTSYEQYF.

This clonotype was observed a few times. The CDR3 protein is CASSLPPLNTEAFF. In nucleotides, the CDR3 is TGTGCCAGCAGCCTGCCCCCTTTAAACACTGAAGCTTTCTTT. The chain couples TRBV14 to TRBJ1-1; D remains ambiguous. The CDR3 is 14 residues long. In germline, CDR1 is SGHDN, CDR2 FVKESK. V lost 4 bases to trimming and J lost 2 bases, with 11 bases between them.

There are a few counts of this clonotype. V usage is TRBV5-1 and J usage is TRBJ2-2; D remains ambiguous. Germline-derived CDR1 and CDR2 are SGHRS and YFSETQ. Trimming took 2 bases from V and 4 from J, leaving 9 bases between them. The CDR3 loop spans 14 amino acids. CDR3 bases: TGCGCCAGCAGCTTAGGCCGTACCACCGGGGAGCTGTTTTTT. Its translation: CASSLGRTTGELFF.

This clonotype was observed a few times. This chain uses TRBV19 with TRBJ2-3, with 8 bases aligning to TRBD1. Germline lookup yields CDR1 LNHDA and CDR2 SQIVND (reference sequence). The CDR3 spans 16 residues. With 4 bases clipped from V and 2 bases from J, the junction kept 8 bases outside the gene matches. The CDR3 DNA reads TGTGCCAGTAGTAGCGGACAGGGACTCGTCACAGATACGCAGTATTTT. Amino acids: CASSSGQGLVTDTQYF.

Only one count was recorded for this clonotype. The J gene is TRBJ1-6, the V gene TRBV6-1, with D possibly being TRBD1 (5 bases). The CDR3 contains 17 residues. The germline V gene has CDR1 MNHNS and CDR2 SASEGT. The V end lost 5 bases, the J end lost 5 bases, and 19 bases lay between the germline ends. Here the CDR3 DNA reads TGTGCCAGCAGTAGGGGAGTCCTCACCTCTAATAATTCACCCCTCCACTTT. Amino acids: CASSRGVLTSNNSPLHF.

The genes are TRBV15 and TRBJ1-1; D is unclear. Trimming removed 5 bases at V and 5 bases at J, with 12 bases between. Per germline, CDR1 LNHNV and CDR2 YYDKDF (reference sequence). This CDR3 is built from 13 residues. As DNA, the CDR3 is TGTGCCACCAGCGGATCCTTTGGAACTGAAGCTTTCTTT. Translating gives CATSGSFGTEAFF.

This chain links TRBV7-2 with TRBJ2-1; 8 bases are shared with TRBD1. CDR3 length: 13 amino acids. The germline gives CDR1 SGHTA, CDR2 FQGNSA. The V and J ends lost 1 base and 10 bases, in that order; junction bases with no gene match: 3. CDR3 sequence (DNA): TGTGCCAGCAGCTTAGTAGGGGACAGGGAGCAGTTCTTC. Its translation is CASSLVGDREQFF.

This clonotype has ten or more counts. The chain recombines TRBV5-1 with TRBJ2-7; D possibly corresponds to TRBD1 (7 bases). The V gene lost 4 bases and the J gene lost 3 bases, with 14 bases spanning the gap. This CDR3 has 14 amino acids. Germline values: CDR1 SGHRS, CDR2 YFSETQ. The CDR3, as DNA: TGCGCCAGCAGCCCGTGGGGGGACAGCTACGAGCAGTACTTC. It yields the protein CASSPWGDSYEQYF.

Of note for this clonotype: The junction departs from the called germline gene at one end, perhaps through a read error. The V gene is TRBV5-1, the J gene TRBJ2-5; a weak D match, TRBD1 (5 bases). The CDR3 spans 15 residues. CDR1 and CDR2 from the germline V gene are SGHRS and YFSETQ. The CDR3 spells CTSSLGVQVVETQYF. In nucleotides, the CDR3 is TGCACCAGCAGCTTGGGTGTACAGGTTGTAGAGACCCAGTACTTC.

This chain connects TRBV20-1 to TRBJ2-3; 7 bases agree with TRBD1. The V and J ends lost 0 bases and 2 bases, in that order; junction bases with no gene match: 8. The CDR3 runs to 16 residues. Germline CDR1 is DFQATT and CDR2 is SNEGSKA (reference sequence). CDR3 residues: CSARDPQGTYTDTQYF. In nucleotides, the CDR3 is TGCAGTGCTAGAGATCCACAGGGGACGTACACAGATACGCAGTATTTT.

The chain joins TRBV28 to TRBJ1-6; tentative D call: TRBD1 (6 bases). V was clipped by 4 bases and J by 6 bases, with 13 bases between them. The germline gives CDR1 MDHEN, CDR2 SYDVKM. The CDR3 covers 15 residues. The CDR3, as DNA: TGTGCCAGCAGTTGGCCGGGGACAATTAATTCACCCCTCCACTTT. This sequence encodes CASSWPGTINSPLHF.

The chain recombines TRBV2 with TRBJ1-3; 10 nucleotides align to TRBD1. The CDR3 has 17 residues. Germline CDR1 is SNHLY and CDR2 is FYNNEI. The J segment lost 1 base and the V segment lost 8 bases, leaving 11 bases of the junction unmatched. The CDR3 DNA follows: TGTGCCAGCCGAAGACAGGGGGCATCCCAGTCTGGAAACACCATATATTTT. It codes for CASRRQGASQSGNTIYF.

The rearrangement joins TRBV12-3 or TRBV12-4 to TRBJ1-2, with TRBD1 as a possible D gene (6 bases). V dropped 5 bases and J dropped 8 bases, with 12 bases sitting between them. This CDR3 comprises 12 residues. CDR3 region: CASSPGVAGYTF. CDR3 in DNA: TGTGCCAGCAGTCCAGGGGTTGCGGGCTACACCTTC.

This clonotype was picked up a small number of times. This chain links TRBV5-1 with TRBJ1-2, with no clear D. This CDR3 has 15 amino acids. Trimming took 0 bases from V and 4 from J, leaving 13 bases between them. Per the germline V gene, CDR1 is SGHRS and CDR2 is YFSETQ. CDR3 in DNA: TGCGCCAGCAGCTTGGAATCGGACGGCAGCTATGGCTACACCTTC. This gives the protein CASSLESDGSYGYTF.

The chain is built from TRBV12-3 or TRBV12-4 and TRBJ1-5; D unclear. This CDR3 is built from 16 residues. The V gene lost 7 bases and the J gene lost 0 bases, with 16 bases spanning the gap. CDR3 protein: CASISGLWGSNQPQHF. In DNA, the CDR3 is TGTGCCAGCATCAGCGGACTCTGGGGTAGCAATCAGCCCCAGCATTTT.

This clonotype was detected a few times. The V and J genes are TRBV12-3 or TRBV12-4 and TRBJ1-1, with D maybe TRBD1 (6 bases). The CDR3 extends over 14 amino acids. Trimming shortened V by 7 bases and J by 1 base, and 13 bases separated the two germline ends. The CDR3 coding sequence is TGTGCCAGCACCCTGGGACACCGGAACACTGAAGCTTTCTTT. Translated: CASTLGHRNTEAFF.